A selection of T cell receptor beta chains follows, all from one sample in a study of blood T cell repertoires in COVID-19. TCRdb keeps only in-frame clones here, not all; method: immunoSEQ multiplex PCR. The table includes fewer than 250,000 clones, around nine tenths detected once. Sequenced input: PBMCs or T cells enriched from blood (not recorded which). Every receptor here comes from a man in his thirties or forties in a cohort exposed to, infected with or recovered from COVID-19 (not recorded which). Both conserved end residues are part of each CDR3.

CDR3aa,v_gene
CASSYPGQGAGEQYF,TRBV7-9
CASSESGGNEQFF,TRBV10-2
CASSHATTGLTDTQYF,TRBV4-1
CASSREVAGDREQFF,TRBV4-3
CASQATSAGDTEAFF,TRBV11-3
CASSPLVVHEQFF,TRBV19
CASSLNGQGGNEKLFF,TRBV28
CASSLGIRDRVLGAFF,TRBV7-9
CASRATRSSDYTGELFF,TRBV2
CASSLLLAGGEQYF,TRBV4-3
CAAGTAVNTEAFF,TRBV12-3/TRBV12-4
CATQGRGVGTGANVLTF,TRBV24-1
CASRTAGTGLYEQYF,TRBV28
CASSFRGSYNQPQHF,TRBV28
CASSLALGARQFDSGNTIYF,TRBV5-1
CASSSGQGAGGNTIYF,TRBV5-6
CASSLEGVGRQPQHF,TRBV28
CASSRPPGQGFRYGYTF,TRBV28
CAAAGGAGTNEKLFF,TRBV24-1
CASSQGTGSYEQYF,TRBV27
CASSEGGGTEAFF,TRBV10-1
CASSWAGIATNEKLFF,TRBV19
CASSVPGSGDTIYF,TRBV19
CASSLGQTEAFF,TRBV5-4
CSARGGGPADTQYF,TRBV29-1
CASSVVAGTERAEQYF,TRBV9
CASSFDKLNTEAFF,TRBV6-5
CASSSINSGNEQFF,TRBV6-5
CAISPTAHNSPLHF,TRBV10-3
CASSLWDRGTGELFF,TRBV5-4
CASSTGETQYF,TRBV7-2
CASGQKYNEQFF,TRBV27
CASSVAGGSGDEQYF,TRBV9
CASSSGQNGYTF,TRBV6-5
CASSSPGPGAGELFF,TRBV7-2
CASSYRRAQEQFF,TRBV6-5
CASRQERRSNEQFF,TRBV7-2
CASSQDLGTANYEQYF,TRBV4-1
CASSPGQGLNYGYTF,TRBV28
CASSFGLVGGTGELFF,TRBV7-2
CASRWTGGGHYGYTF,TRBV27